This T cell receptor (beta chain) originates from a study of T-cell memory formation after mild COVID-19. Across the whole study: TCR clusters showed largely donor specificity. The study, taken as a whole, reports: The finding that pre-infection memory included some responding clones suggested that cross-reactive memory joined. Whereas later expanders leaned CD4+, clones contracting day 15 to 85 showed a balanced CD4/CD8 makeup.

MiXCR was run by TCRdb on the 5' RACE reads, yielding one entry per CDR3 protein. The sample carries 150,000 to 200,000 distinct CDR3 sequences, roughly 23% recorded once. Trimming removed 3 bases from V and 6 bases from J; junction bases left unmatched: 11. From germline, CDR1 is SGHDT and CDR2 YYEEEE. The CDR3 contains 16 residues. The table lists this clonotype with a few counts. What it recognizes is unknown. The gene calls are TRBV5-6 and TRBJ2-1; TRBD1 aligns across 8 bases. The sequence came from an adult woman who had mild COVID-19 (a few samples of this study predate the infection). Cell type and time point are not known. Source material: PBMCs or a T cell subset sorted from them (not recorded which). CDR3 coding DNA: TGTGCCAGCAGCTATCAACAGGGGGATTGGGTCAATGAGCAGTTCTTC. It encodes CASSYQQGDWVNEQFF.